One sample yielded the 27 T cell receptor beta chains listed below, sequenced in a study of T cells in Graves' hyperthyroidism and ophthalmopathy. RNA transcripts served as the template for amplifying TCR beta CDR3 regions. Using the HTBI primer set, a first-round RT-PCR was run on the TCR CDR3. Via MiXCR, TCRdb re-called the multiplex PCR reads, giving one row per CDR3 protein. Of a few hundred thousand distinct CDR3 sequences in the sample, approximately 15% were seen once. Sequencing was carried out using blood. The source of these receptors is a woman under 40 with Graves' hyperthyroidism.

The chain couples TRBV6-6 to TRBJ2-1; D is unclear. V was shortened by 1 base and J by 8 bases, with 3 bases between the two germline ends. This CDR3 has 11 amino acids. Germline lookup yields CDR1 MNHNY and CDR2 SVGAGI (reference sequence). The CDR3: CASSYWDEQFF. As DNA, the CDR3 is TGTGCCAGCAGTTACTGGGATGAGCAGTTCTTC.

J is TRBJ2-3 and V is TRBV7-9, with 13 bases fitting TRBD2. After removal of 6 bases from V and 4 bases from J, the junction contained 13 bases not matched to a gene. Germline V lookup: CDR1 SEHNR, CDR2 FQNEAQ (reference sequence). There are 18 residues in the CDR3. The CDR3 bases are TGTGCCAGCAGACCAGGACTAGCGGGAGCGGAGAGAGCAGATACGCAGTATTTT. Its translation is CASRPGLAGAERADTQYF.

This clonotype has ten or more counts. The chain has TRBV3-1 and TRBJ2-1; the match to TRBD2 covers 12 bases. V lost 2 bases and J lost 10; bases outside the gene matches: 12. This CDR3 is built from 17 residues. Germline lookup yields CDR1 LGHDT and CDR2 YNNKEL (reference sequence). The CDR3, as DNA: TGTGCCAGCAGCCAAACATCTAGCGGGAGGGCCGAGCCCGAGCAGTTCTTC. Its protein product is CASSQTSSGRAEPEQFF.

This clonotype was observed a few times. The J gene is TRBJ2-1, the V gene TRBV5-6; 9 bases are shared with TRBD1. CDR1 SGHDT and CDR2 YYEEEE come from the germline V gene. This CDR3 comprises 15 residues. V lost 2 bases to trimming and J lost 5 bases; unmatched junction nucleotides: 5. CDR3 in DNA: TGTGCCAGCAGCTTAACAGGGGGCCCCCACAATGAGCAGTTCTTC. It specifies CASSLTGGPHNEQFF.

As concerns this clonotype: This may arise from a read error, as a much more abundant clone is one base away. The chain carries TRBV7-3 and TRBJ2-6; 7 nucleotides match TRBD1. CDR3 length: 19 amino acids. Germline CDR1 SGHTA, CDR2 FQGTGA. CDR3 in amino acids: CASSLTAGTDSSGTNVLTF. The CDR3, as DNA: TGTGCCAGCAGCTTAACGGCCGGGACAGACTCCTCTGGGACCAACGTCCTGACTTTC.

This clonotype was counted many times. The chain combines TRBV3-1 with TRBJ2-1; D may be TRBD1 (6 bases). The CDR3 loop spans 15 amino acids. The V gene lost 0 bases and the J gene lost 6 bases, with 12 bases spanning the gap. CDR1 LGHDT and CDR2 YNNKEL come from the germline V gene (reference sequence). CDR3 loop: CASSQDGRGGNEQFF. The CDR3 DNA is TGTGCCAGCAGCCAAGATGGCAGGGGTGGCAATGAGCAGTTCTTC.

The chain employs TRBV10-3 and TRBJ1-4; D possibly corresponds to TRBD1 (5 bases). Trimming stripped 2 bases from V and 7 bases from J, with 11 bases between. This CDR3 has 14 amino acids. From germline, CDR1 is ENHRY and CDR2 SYGVKD. CDR3 bases: TGTGCCATCAGTGAGGGGGGAGCTTTTGAAAAACTGTTTTTT. It specifies CAISEGGAFEKLFF.

This clonotype was seen a few times. The V gene is TRBV10-3, the J gene TRBJ2-2; D tentatively fits TRBD1 or TRBD2 (6 bases each). Between the trimmed V and J ends, which lost 10 bases and 7 bases, there was a span of 16 bases. Germline lookup yields CDR1 ENHRY and CDR2 SYGVKD. CDR3 length equals 13 residues. The CDR3 DNA reads as TGTGCCACCACCGGGGGCGAGGGCGGGGAGCTGTTTTTT. Translating gives CATTGGEGGELFF.

This clonotype has ten or more counts. The gene calls are TRBV30 and TRBJ1-1, with a weak D call TRBD1 (5 bases). CDR1 and CDR2 from the germline V gene are GTSNPN and SVGIG (reference sequence). The germline V and J ends were trimmed by 4 bases and 5 bases, with 11 bases remaining between them. This CDR3 has 12 residues. CDR3 DNA sequence: TGTGCCTGGACCCCGGGACTGACTGAAGCTTTCTTT. Its translation: CAWTPGLTEAFF.

This clonotype showed up many times. CDR3 nucleotides: TGCAGTGCTATTTCGCCAGGAATTATTGGTGAGCAGTACTTC. It encodes CSAISPGIIGEQYF. The chain employs TRBV20-1 and TRBJ2-7; D call uncertain. Looked up from germline, CDR1 is DFQATT and CDR2 is SNEGSKA (reference sequence). V was shortened by 4 bases and J by 7 bases, with 20 bases between the two germline ends. This CDR3 is built from 14 residues.

This clonotype was counted ten times or more. The chain is built from TRBV5-4 and TRBJ2-1; 11 nucleotides agree with TRBD2. J gave up 9 bases and V 3 bases, and 11 bases lay outside the gene matches. The CDR3 length is 16 residues. Germline V gives CDR1 SGHNT, CDR2 YYREEE (reference sequence). The CDR3 loop is CASSSEGLAETGEQFF. For the CDR3, the DNA is TGTGCCAGCAGCTCCGAGGGACTAGCGGAGACGGGTGAGCAGTTCTTC.

The V gene is TRBV6-4, the J gene TRBJ2-7, with 11 bases identical to TRBD2. Looked up from germline, CDR1 is MRHNA and CDR2 is SNTAGT. Losses at the gene ends were 7 bases for V and 4 bases for J; bases not matched to a gene: 9. The CDR3 spans 15 residues. CDR3 sequence reads: CASKLLAGGPYEQYF. CDR3 nucleotide sequence: TGTGCCAGCAAACTATTAGCGGGAGGGCCATACGAGCAGTACTTC.

This clonotype was seen repeatedly, ten times or more. This rearrangement joins TRBV3-1 to TRBJ2-7; D uncertain. V lost 1 base, J lost 3 bases, and 10 bases lay in between. CDR1 LGHDT and CDR2 YNNKEL come from the germline V gene (reference sequence). The CDR3 is 14 amino acids. CDR3 protein: CASSQVWGNYEQYF. As DNA, the CDR3 is TGTGCCAGCAGCCAAGTTTGGGGTAACTACGAGCAGTACTTC.

This clonotype was found a few times. J is TRBJ2-7 and V is TRBV28, with 11 bases aligning to TRBD2. V gave up 3 bases and J gave up 7 bases; unmatched junction bases: 5. Germline CDR1 MDHEN, CDR2 SYDVKM. The CDR3 loop spans 14 amino acids. CDR3 sequence: CASSFTSGSGEQYF. CDR3 nucleotides: TGTGCCAGCAGTTTTACTAGCGGGAGTGGTGAGCAGTACTTC.

This clonotype was found many times. The rearrangement uses TRBV27 and TRBJ2-1; either TRBD1 or TRBD2 may supply D (5 bases each). Germline V gene sequence: CDR1 MNHEY, CDR2 SMNVEV (reference sequence). The CDR3 totals 12 residues. Trimming stripped 3 bases from V and 8 bases from J, with 8 bases between. The CDR3: CASSFEGHEQFF. The CDR3 DNA reads as TGTGCCAGCAGTTTCGAGGGGCATGAGCAGTTCTTC.

The genes are TRBV4-1 and TRBJ2-7; perhaps TRBD1 as D (7 bases). The CDR3 is made up of 16 amino acids. Trimming stripped 1 base from V and 5 bases from J, with 18 bases between. CDR1 and CDR2 (germline): MGHRA, YSYEKL. The CDR3 region is CASSQVGGGTGHEQYF. CDR3 coding DNA: TGCGCCAGCAGCCAAGTTGGAGGGGGCACCGGCCACGAGCAGTACTTC.

This chain uses TRBV6-2 or TRBV6-3 with TRBJ2-1; the D gene could be TRBD1 or TRBD2 (5 bases each). CDR1 MNHEY and CDR2 SVGEGT come from the germline V gene. The CDR3 spans 13 residues. The ends were cut back, 2 bases at V and 15 bases at J, with 17 bases in the middle. The CDR3 loop reads CASSYTGTGKVFF. The CDR3 nucleotides are TGTGCCAGCAGTTACACCGGGACGGGAAAAGTGTTCTTC.

This clonotype was seen more than once but under ten times. J is TRBJ1-2 and V is TRBV5-4; D uncertain. Trimming pared 0 bases from V and 3 bases from J, leaving 6 bases between. Germline CDR1 reads SGHNT; CDR2 reads YYREEE (reference sequence). The CDR3 has 13 amino acids. The CDR3 bases are TGTGCCAGCAGCTTGGACAGATACTATGGCTACACCTTC. Its protein product is CASSLDRYYGYTF. The variable domain in full, completed from reference TRBV5-4 and TRBJ1-2, reads ETGVTQSPTHLIKTRGQQVTLRCSSQSGHNTVSWYQQALGQGPQFIFQYYREEENGRGNFPPRFSGLQFPNYSSELNVNALELDDSALYLCASSLDRYYGYTFGSGTRLTVV.

The rearrangement links TRBV4-1 to TRBJ1-1; unclear D gene. Germline assignment: CDR1 MGHRA and CDR2 YSYEKL. The CDR3 is 13 amino acids. V dropped 2 bases and J dropped 6 bases, with 10 bases sitting between them. CDR3 in amino acids: CASSQSPRAEAFF. CDR3 nucleotides: TGCGCCAGCAGCCAATCACCGAGGGCTGAAGCTTTCTTT.

The J gene is TRBJ2-4, the V gene TRBV6-2 or TRBV6-3, with TRBD2 matching 7 bases. Germline values: CDR1 MNHEY, CDR2 SVGEGT. CDR3 length: 18 amino acids. V was clipped by 6 bases and J by 6 bases; unmatched bases: 20. The CDR3 sequence is CASSPRGSREMISNIQYF. Written as DNA, the CDR3 is TGTGCCAGCAGCCCCCGAGGTTCGCGGGAGATGATTTCAAACATTCAGTACTTC.

V usage is TRBV11-2 and J usage is TRBJ2-1; TRBD2 is a possible D gene (5 bases). The V gene lost 1 base and the J gene lost 8 bases, with 12 bases spanning the gap. This CDR3 is built from 14 residues. The V gene's germline CDR1 is SGHAT and CDR2 FQNNGV. CDR3 protein: CASSLVSGRYEQFF. CDR3 in DNA: TGTGCCAGCAGCTTAGTCTCGGGAAGGTATGAGCAGTTCTTC.

The chain uses TRBV27 and TRBJ2-1; 13 bases match TRBD2. CDR1 and CDR2 (germline): MNHEY, SMNVEV (reference sequence). The length of the CDR3 is 16 residues. V lost 6 bases, J lost 7 bases, and 9 bases stayed unmatched. Here the CDR3 reads CASSTRLAGGENEQFF. The CDR3, as DNA: TGTGCCAGCAGCACCCGACTAGCGGGAGGTGAGAATGAGCAGTTCTTC.

This clonotype was recorded a few times. This sequence joins TRBV7-9 and TRBJ1-2; possibly TRBD1 for D (5 bases). Per the germline V gene, CDR1 is SEHNR and CDR2 is FQNEAQ (reference sequence). This CDR3 is 15 amino acids long. V was clipped by 3 bases and J by 1 base, with 12 bases between them. The CDR3 sequence is CASSFYMGLNYGYTF. The CDR3 region has the DNA TGTGCCAGCAGCTTTTACATGGGACTTAACTATGGCTACACCTTC.

In its sample, this clonotype was seen many times. This chain joins TRBV20-1 and TRBJ2-7; 7 bases match TRBD1. J was trimmed by 1 base and V by 0 bases; bases with no gene match: 3. The CDR3 is made up of 14 amino acids. The germline CDR1 and CDR2 sequences are DFQATT and SNEGSKA (reference sequence). The CDR3: CSARDWDSSYEQYF. The DNA for the CDR3 is TGCAGTGCTAGAGATTGGGACAGTTCCTACGAGCAGTACTTC.

This clonotype has more than one count but fewer than ten. J is TRBJ1-4 and V is TRBV9; TRBD1 is a possible D gene (6 bases). V dropped 4 bases and J dropped 8 bases, with 18 bases sitting between them. Germline V CDR1 and CDR2: SGDLS, YYNGEE. CDR3 size: 15 residues. Here the CDR3 reads CASSLNAQGEEKLFF. In DNA form, the CDR3 reads TGTGCCAGCAGCCTGAATGCACAGGGCGAGGAAAAACTGTTTTTT.

Concerning this clonotype itself: With a much larger clone just one base away, this may be a read error. The gene calls are TRBV6-2 or TRBV6-3 and TRBJ2-1; 10 bases are a match to TRBD2. The CDR3 is 15 residues long. CDR1 and CDR2 from the germline V gene are MNHEY and SVGEGT. Here the CDR3 DNA reads TGTGCTACCCGGACTAGCGGTAGCTCCTACGATGAGCAGTTCTTC. This gives the protein CATRTSGSSYDEQFF.

This clonotype was observed at least ten times. This chain links TRBV11-2 with TRBJ2-3; D is unclear. The CDR3 has 15 residues. Germline-derived CDR1 and CDR2 are SGHAT and FQNNGV. V shed 3 bases and J shed 0 bases, with 10 bases lying between them. The CDR3 DNA reads TGTGCCAGCAGCTTCGGCTATACTAGCACAGATACGCAGTATTTT. This encodes CASSFGYTSTDTQYF.